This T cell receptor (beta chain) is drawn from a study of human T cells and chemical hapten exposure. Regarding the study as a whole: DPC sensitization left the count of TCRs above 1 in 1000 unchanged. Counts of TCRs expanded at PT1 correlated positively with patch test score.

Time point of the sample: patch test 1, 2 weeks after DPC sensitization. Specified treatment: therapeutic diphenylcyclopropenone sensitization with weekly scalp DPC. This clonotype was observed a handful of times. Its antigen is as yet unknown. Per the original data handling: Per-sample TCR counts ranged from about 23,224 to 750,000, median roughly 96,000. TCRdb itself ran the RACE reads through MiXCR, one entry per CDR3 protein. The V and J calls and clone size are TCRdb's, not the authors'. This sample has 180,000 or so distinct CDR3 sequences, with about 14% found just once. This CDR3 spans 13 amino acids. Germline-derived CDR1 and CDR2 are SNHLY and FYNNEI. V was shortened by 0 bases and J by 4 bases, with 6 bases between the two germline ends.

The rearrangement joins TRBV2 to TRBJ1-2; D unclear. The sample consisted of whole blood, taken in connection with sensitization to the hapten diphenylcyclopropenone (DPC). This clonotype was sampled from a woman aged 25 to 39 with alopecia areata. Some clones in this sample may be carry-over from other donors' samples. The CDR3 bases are TGTGCCAGCAGTGAAGCCATGCCCTATGGCTACACCTTC. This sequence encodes CASSEAMPYGYTF.